The 6 T cell receptor beta chains in this list originate from one sample, sequenced in a study of sequential checkpoint blockade in melanoma. Data came from immunoSEQ multiplex PCR; TCRdb stores just in-frame clones and leaves some out. The data show more than 9,000 clones, around 69% seen once. Treatment of the sample: randomized to nivolumab then ipilimumab (arm A) or the reverse (arm B). The sequences come from CD8+ T cells sorted from blood (inferred from file names), collected from a patient given nivolumab and ipilimumab in sequence. The receptors here all came from a human donor with melanoma.

The chain links TRBV5-1 to TRBJ2-5, with TRBD2 as a possible D gene (6 bases). From germline, CDR1 is SGHRS and CDR2 YFSETQ. Trimming took off 2 bases at V and 9 bases at J, with 20 bases between the two ends. This CDR3 spans 15 amino acids. CDR3 residues: CASSFSTSAGESQYF. The CDR3 coding sequence is TGCGCCAGCAGCTTTTCGACTAGTGCCGGGGAATCCCAGTACTTC.

This clone was seen more than once but under ten times. The genes are TRBV7-9 and TRBJ1-1; maybe TRBD1 (5 bases). The CDR3 runs 14 residues. Germline assignment: CDR1 SEHNR and CDR2 FQNEAQ (reference sequence). Trimming removed 8 bases from V and 0 bases from J, with 13 bases in between. The CDR3 nucleotides are TGTGCCAGCCATTTGGACACCTTGAACACTGAAGCTTTCTTT. Its protein is CASHLDTLNTEAFF.

This clone was seen more than once but under ten times. The chain carries TRBV6-1 and TRBJ1-4; TRBD1 matches at 7 bases. Germline V gene sequence: CDR1 MNHNS, CDR2 SASEGT. The CDR3 totals 15 residues. J was trimmed by 3 bases and V by 1 base; bases with no gene match: 2. In nucleotides, the CDR3 is TGTGCCAGCAGTGAAGGTGGGACAGCTAATGAAAAACTGTTTTTT. Amino acids: CASSEGGTANEKLFF.

The V gene is TRBV9, the J gene TRBJ2-7, with D uncertain. The germline V and J ends were trimmed by 0 bases and 5 bases, with 12 bases remaining between them. Germline V gives CDR1 SGDLS, CDR2 YYNGEE. This CDR3 has 14 amino acids. CDR3 in amino acids: CASSVAATGHEQYF. CDR3 bases: TGTGCCAGCAGCGTAGCTGCGACGGGTCACGAGCAGTACTTC.

In this sample, this clone turned up a few times. V usage is TRBV28 and J usage is TRBJ1-2, with D possibly TRBD1 on 5 matching bases. The germline V and J ends were trimmed by 4 bases and 4 bases, with 13 bases remaining between them. The CDR3 covers 14 residues. From germline, CDR1 is MDHEN and CDR2 SYDVKM. The CDR3 DNA reads TGTGCCAGCAGTTCAAGGGGAAGGGTCTATGGCTACACCTTC. This gives the protein CASSSRGRVYGYTF.

DNA of the CDR3: TGTGCCAGCCGTTCGGGGATTAGCTCTGGGGCCAACGTCCTGACTTTC. It codes for CASRSGISSGANVLTF. J is TRBJ2-6 and V is TRBV7-2; maybe TRBD2 (5 bases). The germline gives CDR1 SGHTA, CDR2 FQGNSA. Between the trimmed V and J ends, which lost 8 bases and 0 bases, there was a span of 14 bases. The CDR3 is 16 amino acids.